These T cell receptor beta chains were read from a single sample in a study of technical replicates of blood from a few donors. The table came from immunoSEQ multiplex PCR; TCRdb's copy has only in-frame clones and leaves some out. The data show under 80,000 clones, approximately 92% seen once. Material for sequencing was T cells isolated from PBMCs. Receptor source: a human donor in good health. Some clones in this sample may be carry-over from other donors' samples. Both conserved end residues are part of each CDR3. A D gene is named only where the DNA matches it firmly.

>TRBV5-1|TRBD2|TRBJ2-1
TGCGCCAGCAGCCCGACTAGCGGGAGTGGGGAGCAGTTCTTC
CASSPTSGSGEQFF
>TRBV6-1|TRBD1|TRBJ1-5
TGTGCCCTAGCGCACCGGGACAGGAATCAGCCCCAGCATTTT
CALAHRDRNQPQHF
>TRBV9|NA|TRBJ2-7
TGTGCCAGCAGCCCGACGGGGTACGAGCAGTACTTC
CASSPTGYEQYF
>TRBV5-6|TRBD1|TRBJ2-6
TGTGCCAGCAGCCCGCAGGGACAGGGAAACAACGTCCTGACTTTC
CASSPQGQGNNVLTF
>TRBV29-1|TRBD2|TRBJ2-7
TGCAGCGTTGAAGGACTAGCGGGGGAGAAAGGACTGGACGAGCAGTACTTC
CSVEGLAGEKGLDEQYF
>TRBV2|NA|TRBJ2-3
TGTGCCAGCAGCGACCTCCGAGCGGATCTAAATACGCAGTATTTT
CASSDLRADLNTQYF
>TRBV4-1|NA|TRBJ2-3
TGCGCCAGCAGCCAAATGTCAGGAGGTACAGATACGCAGTATTTT
CASSQMSGGTDTQYF
>TRBV28|TRBD1|TRBJ2-7
TGTGCCAGCAGCTCGGGACAGGGCCCCTACGAGCAGTACTTC
CASSSGQGPYEQYF
>TRBV2|TRBD2|TRBJ2-1
TGTGCCAGCACCCAGACTAGCGGGAGGGGTAATGAGCAGTTCTTC
CASTQTSGRGNEQFF
>TRBV5-1|TRBD1|TRBJ2-1
TGCGCCAGCAGCTTGGGGCCAGGGGGCTACAATGAGCAGTTCTTC
CASSLGPGGYNEQFF
>TRBV27|NA|TRBJ2-1
TGTGCCAGCAGTTTACAGGGCGATGAGCAGTTCTTC
CASSLQGDEQFF
>TRBV6-5|NA|TRBJ1-5
TGTGCCAGCAGTTACAGGGAGAGCAATCAGCCCCAGCATTTT
CASSYRESNQPQHF
>TRBV4-1|NA|TRBJ2-7
TGCGCCAGCAGCCAAGTTCCGGACAGTTTCTACGAGCAGTACTTC
CASSQVPDSFYEQYF
>TRBV28|NA|TRBJ1-1
TGTGCCAGCAGCACCGACGGGGGGATAGACACTGAAGCTTTCTTT
CASSTDGGIDTEAFF
>TRBV28|NA|TRBJ2-7
TGTGCCAGCAGCCTACCTTTCCCCTTACGCGAGCAGTACTTC
CASSLPFPLREQYF
>TRBV5-1|NA|TRBJ2-4
TGCGCCAGCAGCTTGACTAGTGGAGGAAACATTCAGTACTTC
CASSLTSGGNIQYF
>TRBV28|TRBD2|TRBJ2-1
TGTGCCAGCAGTCTCGGGACTAGCGGGAGGAATGAGCAGTTCTTC
CASSLGTSGRNEQFF
>TRBV6-6|TRBD2|TRBJ2-5
TGTGCCAGCAGTTACGGCCTAGCGGGAGGAGGGGAGACCCAGTACTTC
CASSYGLAGGGETQYF
>TRBV4-1|NA|TRBJ2-7
TGCGCCAGCAGCCAAGAGGAGGGCGCAGCCTACGAGCAGTACTTC
CASSQEEGAAYEQYF
>TRBV5-5|TRBD1|TRBJ2-5
TGTGCCAGCAGCTTTCAAGGACAGGGGGAGACCCAGTACTTC
CASSFQGQGETQYF
>TRBV5-8|TRBD1|TRBJ1-2
TGTGCCAGCAGCTTGTTCTCAGGGGGCTCTTATGGCTACACCTTC
CASSLFSGGSYGYTF
>TRBV2|NA|TRBJ2-3
TGTGCCAGCATCCGGGTTGTCCCAGATACGCAGTATTTT
CASIRVVPDTQYF
>TRBV18|NA|TRBJ2-5
TGTGCCAGCTCACCATCTATGCCAGGGGCACCTTACAGAGAAGAGACCCAGTACTTC
CASSPSMPGAPYREETQYF
>TRBV6-6|NA|TRBJ1-5
TGTGCCAGCAAGGAGACAGGTGGGAATCAGCCCCAGCATTTT
CASKETGGNQPQHF
>TRBV30|NA|TRBJ2-1
TGTGCCTGGAGTGTAAGACTTTACAATGAGCAGTTCTTC
CAWSVRLYNEQFF
>TRBV12-5|TRBD2|TRBJ2-7
TGTGCTAGTGGTTTGGAGATCACTAGCGGGACTTTAAACGAGCAGTACTTC
CASGLEITSGTLNEQYF
>TRBV16|TRBD1|TRBJ2-3
TGTGCCAGCAGCCAGTATGGACAGGGGGCGAGAGATACGCAGTATTTT
CASSQYGQGARDTQYF
>TRBV4-1|NA|TRBJ2-3
TGCGCCAGCAGCCAAGGTCCAGTCCTTTCTAGCACAGATACGCAGTATTTT
CASSQGPVLSSTDTQYF
>TRBV7-2|TRBD2|TRBJ2-5
TGTGCCAGCAGCCTACTAGCGGGAGGGAAAGAGACCCAGTACTTC
CASSLLAGGKETQYF
>TRBV9|NA|TRBJ2-3
TGTGCCAGCAGCGTATGGTTCGGGGAAACAGATACGCAGTATTTT
CASSVWFGETDTQYF
>TRBV1|NA|TRBJ2-7
TGCACCAGCACCCCGGGACTTATAAGCCACGAGCAGTACTTC
CTSTPGLISHEQYF